This T cell receptor (beta chain) was recovered during a study of T-cell reconstitution after alpha-beta-depleted transplantation in children. CDR1 and CDR2 from the germline V gene are SGHRS and YFSETQ. The V end lost 4 bases, the J end lost 7 bases, and 20 bases lay between the germline ends. The CDR3 totals 16 residues. A TCRbeta library incorporating unique molecular identifiers was prepared. TCRdb called the PCR reads again in MiXCR, with one record for every CDR3 protein. There are about 500,000 distinct CDR3 sequences in the sample; 30% to 35% occur only once, and 2% to 3% lies in the top ten.

The TCR originated in a human donor who donated a stem cell graft to a child with aplastic anemia. This rearrangement joins TRBV5-1 to TRBJ1-4; D is ambiguous. Specimen: PBMCs from the stem cell graft donor, collected from the stem cell graft. CDR3 amino acids: CASSLELPGQREKLFF. The CDR3 DNA reads TGCGCCAGCAGCCTCGAGCTTCCGGGTCAGCGTGAAAAACTGTTTTTT. Variable domain in full (rest from reference TRBV5-1 and TRBJ1-4): KAGVTQTPRYLIKTRGQQVTLSCSPISGHRSVSWYQQTPGQGLQFLFEYFSETQRNKGNFPGRFSGRQFSNSRSEMNVSTLELGDSALYLCASSLELPGQREKLFFGSGTQLSVL.